What follows describes a single T cell receptor beta chain. The target antigen is unknown. The data were taken from a study of CD8+ T cells in alopecia areata. Trimming pared 0 bases from V and 6 bases from J, leaving 12 bases between. This CDR3 contains 16 residues. The germline V gene has CDR1 SGHTA and CDR2 FQGNSA. Treatment defined: oral pan-JAK inhibitor, 5-10 mg twice daily. Those with alopecia areata gave lesional scalp punch biopsies and peripheral blood. The sequencing template was cDNA reverse transcribed from extracted RNA. The method was immunoSEQ multiplex PCR; TCRdb's version includes in-frame clones alone and lacks a portion of them. The sample contains 150,000 to 200,000 clones, around 60% of which appear only once. General observations from the study: Among the top 100, expanded CD8+ clones, as well as scalp clonality, were significantly decreased by tofacitinib. Scalp repertoires also include resident alphabeta T cells from normal skin.

The TCR was taken from a human donor with alopecia areata. Here the sequenced sample was CD4+ T cells sorted from blood, taken around week 50, from a patient treated with tofacitinib. The V gene is TRBV7-2, the J gene TRBJ1-6; perhaps TRBD1 as D (5 bases). The CDR3 reads CASSLAAGGTNSPLHF. The CDR3 bases are TGTGCCAGCAGCTTAGCGGCGGGGGGAACTAATTCACCCCTCCACTTT.